This TCR beta chain was identified during a study of long-term antiretroviral therapy in people with HIV. Study information: The immediate-ART recommendation dates to 2015, and the earliest samples predate it by about a decade. Study-wide points: Repertoires with HIV possessed tighter CDR3 length spans than those of controls.

As to this clone: Its antigen is not identified.

The libraries were made with immunoSEQ v3.0 at survey level. Clones were sequenced by immunoSEQ multiplex PCR, and TCRdb holds only the in-frame ones, with some missing. The sample contains tens of thousands of clones, around 84% of which appear only once. V was clipped by 0 bases and J by 9 bases; unmatched bases: 7. The CDR3 consists of 15 residues. Germline V gives CDR1 SGHTA, CDR2 FQGNSA. All participants with HIV were treated in the United States. Sequenced here: unsorted PBMCs, sampled 0.2 years after starting antiretroviral therapy. V and J are TRBV7-2 and TRBJ2-1; TRBD1 aligns across 8 bases. The origin of this receptor is a woman in her twenties or thirties with HIV. The DNA of the CDR3 is TGTGCCAGCAGCTTAGCGAGGCAGGGGGCAGGTGAGCAGTTCTTC. Residues: CASSLARQGAGEQFF.